This TCR beta chain was recorded in a study of blood T cell repertoires in COVID-19. TCRdb's table, derived via immunoSEQ multiplex PCR, lists solely in-frame clones and lacks some. The sample holds about 180,000 clones; around three quarters are singletons and the top ten take 6.5%. V shed 5 bases and J 6 bases; nucleotides not matched to a gene: 3. Germline assignment: CDR1 SGHRS and CDR2 YFSETQ. The CDR3 sequence is 12 residues long. The sequence was collected from a man between 65 and 85 years old with active or convalescent COVID-19. This chain uses TRBV5-1 with TRBJ2-7, with 9 bases fitting TRBD1. The sequenced material came from peripheral blood. The CDR3 region has the DNA TGCGCCAGCAGTCGACAGGGGGGCGAGCAGTACTTC. It codes for CASSRQGGEQYF.